This T cell receptor (beta chain) appears in the sequencing data of a study of CD8 T cells in ankylosing spondylitis. General study points: Some motif variants had been reported before (in reactive arthritis synovial fluid and blood). Disease-linked clones bore a CD8+ phenotype and were relatively rare in peripheral blood.

In making TCR beta libraries, quantitative 5'-RACE with molecular barcodes was used. TCRdb independently ran MiXCR on the 5' RACE reads; one entry per CDR3 protein. The repertoire includes over 150,000 distinct CDR3 sequences, about 20% of them detected once, and around 4.7% sits in the top ten. V lost 3 bases, J lost 10 bases, and 13 bases lay in between. The CDR3 has 13 amino acids. In this sample, this clonotype turned up many times. What it recognizes is unknown. Sequenced: blood, either unsorted or a sorted T cell fraction (not recorded which). The source is a male donor between 10 and 30 years old with ankylosing spondylitis or in good health (not recorded which). The V and J genes are TRBV12-3 or TRBV12-4 and TRBJ2-1, with a possible D match to TRBD2 (6 bases). The chain's CDR3 is CASSLAEGGEQFF. CDR3 in DNA: TGTGCCAGCAGTTTGGCGGAGGGCGGAGAGCAGTTCTTC.